This T cell receptor (beta chain) was sequenced for a study of control samples from healthy donors and cancer patients. This CDR3 is 15 amino acids long. Germline CDR1 is PRHDT and CDR2 is FYEKMQ (reference sequence). Losses at the gene ends were 4 bases for V and 9 bases for J; bases not matched to a gene: 11. This clone was detected a few times. Assay used: immunoSEQ multiplex PCR; TCRdb lists only in-frame clones, some missing. There are under 150,000 clones in the sample; around 88% occur only once, and about 3.2% lies in the top ten. This receptor was identified in a man aged 35-49 years in good health. Sequencing was carried out using blood. The chain uses TRBV13 and TRBJ2-1; TRBD2 agrees at 8 bases. The CDR3 loop reads CASSSAGTSRTEQFF. As DNA, the CDR3 is TGTGCCAGCAGCTCCGCCGGGACTAGTAGGACTGAGCAGTTCTTC.